The clone carrying this TCR beta chain is labeled medium-sized. The antigen is not known. Described treatment: approximately 9-day PBMC culture with coronavirus spike peptide pools or control peptides (ViraFEST assay). There were positive PCR dates ranging from March to December 2020, all predating US Alpha, Beta and Delta variants. The data belong to a study of vaccination and CD4 T cells after COVID-19. Study-wide points: SARS-CoV-2-reactive clonotypes rose nonsignificantly, with the median going from approximately 21 to 40.

An Oncomine TCR Beta short-read assay was used to sequence the DNA from cultured CD4+ T cells. Once CD4+ T cells had been cultured, genomic DNA was extracted from them. Via MiXCR, TCRdb re-called the PCR reads, giving one row per CDR3 protein. The sample shows 4,000 to 4,500 distinct CDR3 sequences, 21% of them seen only once. In germline, CDR1 is GTSNPN, CDR2 SVGIG (reference sequence). Between the trimmed V and J ends, which lost 2 bases and 8 bases, there was a span of 9 bases. CDR3 length: 11 residues. The chain joins TRBV30 to TRBJ1-1; no definite D call. Sequenced sample: CD4+ T cells from blood, cultured in vitro. The TCR comes from a human donor who had recovered from COVID-19. This CDR3 is CAWSQQSEAFF. CDR3 coding DNA: TGTGCCTGGAGTCAACAGAGCGAAGCTTTCTTT.